The clone carrying this T cell receptor beta chain was counted a few times. In TCRdb, the 5' RACE reads were re-called with MiXCR into one record per CDR3 protein. Of 350,000 or so distinct CDR3 sequences in the sample, under 25% are singletons; the top ten hold around 23%. The data were obtained in a study of T-cell memory formation after mild COVID-19. The CDR3 is made up of 15 amino acids. V lost 4 bases to trimming and J lost 1 base; unmatched junction nucleotides: 7. From germline, CDR1 is DFQATT and CDR2 SNEGSKA (reference sequence). Sample: PBMCs or a T cell subset sorted from them (not recorded which). This chain joins TRBV20-1 and TRBJ2-7; 10 bases are shared with TRBD2. The receptor comes from a man between 18 and 29 years old who had mild COVID-19 (a few samples of this study predate the infection). Cell type and time point are not known. CDR3 residues: CSAKDPAGGSYEQYF. CDR3 bases: TGCAGTGCTAAAGACCCAGCGGGGGGGTCCTACGAGCAGTACTTC.